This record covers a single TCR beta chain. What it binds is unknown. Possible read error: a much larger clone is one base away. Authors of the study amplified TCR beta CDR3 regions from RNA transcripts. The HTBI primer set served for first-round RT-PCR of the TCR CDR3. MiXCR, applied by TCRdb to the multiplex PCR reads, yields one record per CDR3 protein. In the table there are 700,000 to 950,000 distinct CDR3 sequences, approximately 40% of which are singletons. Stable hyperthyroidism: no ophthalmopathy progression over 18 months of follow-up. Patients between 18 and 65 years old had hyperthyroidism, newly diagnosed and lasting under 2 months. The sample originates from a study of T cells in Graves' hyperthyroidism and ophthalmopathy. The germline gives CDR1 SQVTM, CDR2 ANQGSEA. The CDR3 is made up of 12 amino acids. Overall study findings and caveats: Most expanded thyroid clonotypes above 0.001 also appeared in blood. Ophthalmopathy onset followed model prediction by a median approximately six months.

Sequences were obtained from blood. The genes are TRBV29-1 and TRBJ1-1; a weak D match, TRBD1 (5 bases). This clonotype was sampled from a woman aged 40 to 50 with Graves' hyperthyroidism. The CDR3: CSVGRTNAEAFF. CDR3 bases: TGCAGCGTGGGACGGACGAACGCTGAAGCTTTCTTT. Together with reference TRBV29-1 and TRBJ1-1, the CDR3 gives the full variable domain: SAVISQKPSRDICQRGTSLTIQCQVDSQVTMMFWYRQQPGQSLTLIATANQGSEATYESGFVIDKFPISRPNLTFSTLTVSNMSPEDSSIYLCSVGRTNAEAFFGQGTRLTVV.